This TCR beta chain emerged from a study of CD8 T cells in Susac syndrome. Notes on the study in general: Regarding the TCR sequencing and HLA analysis, the study admitted that a relatively small number of individuals were involved.

Germline V gene sequence: CDR1 MNHNY, CDR2 SVGAGI (reference sequence). The CDR3 runs to 13 residues. As for this clonotype: Its specificity is unknown.

It was with random hexamers that 0.5 to 1 ug RNA was reverse transcribed. Coverage of TCR beta CDR3 amplification by immunoSEQ multiplex PCR extended to 54 Vbeta and 13 Jbeta. Via MiXCR, TCRdb re-called the immunoSEQ multiplex PCR reads, giving one row per CDR3 protein. The sample records some 120,000 distinct CDR3 sequences, around 95% being singletons. The sequenced sample was CD4+ T cells from PBMCs. J is TRBJ2-1 and V is TRBV6-6; 10 bases align to TRBD2. The TCR was taken from a human donor in good health. The CDR3, as DNA: TGTGCTACCGGGACTAGCGTAGACAATGAGCAGTTCTTC. It encodes CATGTSVDNEQFF.